This T cell receptor beta chain was recorded in a study of breast tumors, draining lymph nodes, adjacent tissues. Whole-study results and caveats: Findings are consistent with lymph node origin and intratumoral expansion of most tumor T cells. Tumor T cell lymph node origin was a supported hypothesis, not proven. Luminal-like breast cancer showed significantly higher tumor–nontumor repertoire similarity than basal-like. Tumors had less TCR diversity than lymph nodes, more than nontumor tissue.

There are 16 residues in the CDR3. Trimming took 4 bases from V and 3 from J; bases not matched to a gene: 9. From germline, CDR1 is SGHRS and CDR2 YFSETQ. This clonotype appeared many times. Its matching antigen is unknown. TCRdb processed the multiplex PCR reads anew with MiXCR; each CDR3 protein has one entry. The sample lists over 20,000 distinct CDR3 sequences, under 30% occurring once. This chain joins TRBV5-1 and TRBJ2-3, with 9 bases aligning to TRBD2. The sequencing input was breast tumor tissue. This TCR was sampled from a female donor with breast cancer. Some clones in this sample may be carry-over from other donors' samples. The CDR3, as DNA: TGCGCCAGCAGCCCGCGAGTAGCGGGAGTAACAGATACGCAGTATTTT. Its translation is CASSPRVAGVTDTQYF. Supplemented by reference TRBV5-1 and TRBJ2-3, the full variable domain reads KAGVTQTPRYLIKTRGQQVTLSCSPISGHRSVSWYQQTPGQGLQFLFEYFSETQRNKGNFPGRFSGRQFSNSRSEMNVSTLELGDSALYLCASSPRVAGVTDTQYFGPGTRLTVL.